This T cell receptor (beta chain) was identified in a study of cytomegalovirus exposure and HLA in healthy donors. Regarding the study as a whole: A prior analysis recorded that most TCR beta V segments were productive about 87% or about 30% of the time. In a later analysis, TCR association rates varied by HLA locus: DRB1 most, HLA-C fewest. Later analysis associated a missense DCLRE1C variant with TCR beta V- and J-gene trimming.

V was pared by 4 bases and J by 2 bases, with 13 bases between. The CDR3 loop spans 15 amino acids. CDR1 and CDR2 from the germline V gene are KGHSH and LQKENI. A note on this clone: Antigen: not known.

The primer mix had 60 Vbeta and 13 Jbeta primers. Libraries were prepared by immunoSEQ multiplex PCR; TCRdb keeps only in-frame clonotypes and omits some of them. This table holds some 94,000 clones, about 77% found once. Each donor's status was that of a healthy bone marrow donor. Sequenced sample: PBMCs. This chain connects TRBV18 to TRBJ2-3; D might be TRBD1 (5 bases). The sequence derives from a man aged 35-49 years in good health and CMV-seronegative. The CDR3 sequence: CASSLQGHDTDTQYF. CDR3 sequence (DNA): TGTGCCAGCTCACTTCAGGGCCACGACACAGATACGCAGTATTTT.